At least ten counts were recorded for the clone carrying this T cell receptor (beta chain). Its antigen remains unidentified. Through template switching, a universal primer site was introduced, and the cDNA contained unique molecular identifiers. TCRdb re-derived calls from the 5' RACE reads in MiXCR, one entry per CDR3 protein. The sample includes under 300,000 distinct CDR3 sequences, approximately 7.1% of them seen just once. The CDR3 loop spans 13 amino acids. V gave up 6 bases and J gave up 5 bases; unmatched junction bases: 3. This sample is drawn from a study of identical twins. Study findings and constraints: Beta out-of-frame sequences showed weaker excess twin sharing. Whereas memory repertoires showed no such difference, abundant cord blood beta clonotypes carried fewer insertions.

These data are also associated with another study on T cells expressing NK-cell markers.

The TCR originated in a woman aged 18-29 years in good health. The sample was CD8+ T cells sorted from blood. The J gene is TRBJ1-5, the V gene TRBV12-3 or TRBV12-4; TRBD1 matches at 8 bases. DNA for the CDR3: TGTGCCAGCAGCGGACAGGGATATCAGCCCCAGCATTTT. Its protein product is CASSGQGYQPQHF.